This T cell receptor beta chain was sequenced in a study of control samples from healthy donors and cancer patients. CDR1 and CDR2 (germline): KGHSH, LQKENI. The length of the CDR3 is 14 residues. V lost 3 bases and J lost 5; bases outside the gene matches: 4. Here immunoSEQ multiplex PCR was the method, and the copy in TCRdb shows in-frame clones only, minus some. The sample has fewer than 200,000 clones, 96% seen once. This TCR derives from a woman in her 30s in good health. Sample: blood. The gene calls are TRBV18 and TRBJ1-2, with 9 bases fitting TRBD1. In DNA, the CDR3 is TGTGCCAGCTCACCGGGACAGGGTAGTTATGGCTACACCTTC. Protein: CASSPGQGSYGYTF.